Listed here are 20 T cell receptor beta chains from one sample, sequenced in a study of T cell responses to AZD1222 COVID-19 vaccine. Assay: immunoSEQ multiplex PCR; the TCRdb copy retains only in-frame clones and omits some. The table includes about 150,000 clones, roughly 88% detected once. This specimen consisted of peripheral blood, obtained on day 0 of MenACWY control vaccination. The receptors were sampled from an adult in good health.

This clone was seen a few times. The V gene is TRBV7-2, the J gene TRBJ2-3; the D is unclear. CDR1 SGHTA and CDR2 FQGNSA come from the germline V gene. CDR3 length: 15 amino acids. Trimming took 4 bases from V and 2 from J, leaving 13 bases between them. The CDR3, as DNA: TGTGCCAGCAGCTACGGACGGACCTACACAGATACGCAGTATTTT. This codes for CASSYGRTYTDTQYF.

The V call is TRBV4-3, the J call TRBJ1-6, with 7 bases aligning to TRBD1. This CDR3 is built from 15 residues. Germline V gives CDR1 LGHNA, CDR2 YSLEER. The V gene end was trimmed by 0 bases and the J gene end by 9 bases; junction bases not matched to a gene: 5. CDR3 in DNA: TGCGCCAGCAGCCAAGACTGGACAGGCGGTTCACCCCTCCACTTT. Translated: CASSQDWTGGSPLHF.

This clone has only one observation. The sample holds other DNA sequences that translate to the same CDR3. The genes are TRBV5-4 and TRBJ1-1; D perhaps matches TRBD1 (6 bases). V was trimmed by 0 bases and J by 0 bases, leaving 9 bases between them. Looked up from germline, CDR1 is SGHNT and CDR2 is YYREEE (reference sequence). This CDR3 comprises 15 residues. The CDR3 loop is CASSLAGAMNTEAFF. CDR3 bases: TGTGCCAGCAGCTTGGCAGGGGCCATGAACACTGAAGCTTTCTTT.

The genes are TRBV3-1 (or the pseudogene TRBV3-2) and TRBJ2-7; 12 nucleotides agree with TRBD1. V lost 4 bases and J lost 7; bases outside the gene matches: 14. CDR3 length equals 17 residues. CDR1 and CDR2 (germline): LGHDT, YNNKEL (reference sequence). CDR3 bases: TGTGCCAGCAGCCCCGTACCGGGACAGGGGGCGCGTCGTGAGCAGTACTTC. Its protein product is CASSPVPGQGARREQYF.

This rearrangement joins TRBV2 to TRBJ1-2, with 7 bases fitting TRBD1. CDR1 is SNHLY, CDR2 FYNNEI, per germline. The J segment lost 8 bases and the V segment lost 6 bases, leaving 15 bases of the junction unmatched. CDR3 length: 15 amino acids. The CDR3 loop reads CASRGDLTGDRGYTF. DNA for the CDR3: TGTGCCAGCAGGGGGGACTTAACAGGGGATCGCGGCTACACCTTC. The whole variable domain, filled in from reference TRBV2 and TRBJ1-2, reads EPEVTQTPSHQVTQMGQEVILRCVPISNHLYFYWYRQILGQKVEFLVSFYNNEISEKSEIFDDQFSVERPDGSNFTLKIRSTKLEDSAMYFCASRGDLTGDRGYTFGSGTRLTVV.

The chain combines TRBV2 with TRBJ1-1; 9 positions agree with TRBD1. Trimming at V came to 7 bases and at J to 5 bases, leaving 8 bases not matched to a gene. Germline loops: CDR1 SNHLY, CDR2 FYNNEI. The CDR3 extends over 14 amino acids. CDR3 coding DNA: TGTGCCAGCAATCTTGAGACAGGGGGAACTGAAGCTTTCTTT. It codes for CASNLETGGTEAFF. Filled out from reference TRBV2 and TRBJ1-1, the complete variable domain reads EPEVTQTPSHQVTQMGQEVILRCVPISNHLYFYWYRQILGQKVEFLVSFYNNEISEKSEIFDDQFSVERPDGSNFTLKIRSTKLEDSAMYFCASNLETGGTEAFFGQGTRLTVV.

The rearrangement uses TRBV12-3 or TRBV12-4 and TRBJ1-6, with TRBD1 as a possible D gene (5 bases). This CDR3 is built from 12 residues. V lost 5 bases to trimming and J lost 14 bases, with 13 bases between them. CDR3 in amino acids: CASSAGGVTLHF. The CDR3 region has the DNA TGTGCCAGCAGTGCAGGAGGGGTCACCCTCCACTTT.

The rearrangement links TRBV18 to TRBJ1-1; D may be TRBD1 (6 bases). The germline gives CDR1 KGHSH, CDR2 LQKENI. Trimming took off 4 bases at V and 4 bases at J, with 13 bases between the two ends. This CDR3 comprises 14 residues. The CDR3 loop is CASSQQTGRTEAFF. CDR3 coding DNA: TGTGCCAGCTCACAACAAACAGGGCGCACTGAAGCTTTCTTT.

There are a few counts of this clone. V usage is TRBV30 and J usage is TRBJ1-6, with no clear D. Trimming pared 2 bases from V and 7 bases from J, leaving 6 bases between. Germline values: CDR1 GTSNPN, CDR2 SVGIG (reference sequence). The CDR3 extends over 12 amino acids. The CDR3 sequence is CAWSRSNSPLHF. The CDR3 nucleotides are TGTGCCTGGAGTAGAAGCAATTCACCCCTCCACTTT. The full variable domain, rest sourced from reference TRBV30 and TRBJ1-6, is SQTIHQWPATLVQPVGSPLSLECTVEGTSNPNLYWYRQAAGRGLQLLFYSVGIGQISSEVPQNLSASRPQDRQFILSSKKLLLSDSGFYLCAWSRSNSPLHFGNGTRLTVT.

V gene TRBV6-6 combines with J gene TRBJ2-3; either TRBD1 or TRBD2 may fit D (6 bases each). Germline CDR1 reads MNHNY; CDR2 reads SVGAGI (reference sequence). The length of the CDR3 is 15 residues. V dropped 2 bases and J dropped 2 bases, with 11 bases sitting between them. CDR3 residues: CASSYRGEPTDTQYF. The CDR3 nucleotides are TGTGCCAGCAGTTACAGGGGGGAGCCCACAGATACGCAGTATTTT.

This rearrangement joins TRBV6-1 to TRBJ1-2, with no clear D. This CDR3 is 13 amino acids long. V was pared by 0 bases and J by 4 bases, with 6 bases between. Germline V lookup: CDR1 MNHNS, CDR2 SASEGT. The CDR3, as DNA: TGTGCCAGCAGTGAAGCGGGCAGCTATGGCTACACCTTC. Its protein is CASSEAGSYGYTF.

The chain uses TRBV19 and TRBJ1-6, with D hard to call. V was pared by 6 bases and J by 6 bases, with 15 bases between. This CDR3 has 15 amino acids. Germline CDR1 reads LNHDA; CDR2 reads SQIVND (reference sequence). CDR3 sequence: CASRVSARSNSPLHF. CDR3 coding DNA: TGTGCCAGTAGGGTTTCGGCCAGGAGTAATTCACCCCTCCACTTT.

This clone was recorded once. This chain connects TRBV2 to TRBJ2-7, with TRBD2 matching over 8 bases. Trimming cost V 4 bases and J 3 bases; bases outside gene matches: 5. CDR3 length equals 14 residues. The V gene's germline CDR1 is SNHLY and CDR2 FYNNEI. The CDR3 sequence: CASSGLATYYEQYF. CDR3 DNA sequence: TGTGCCAGCAGTGGACTAGCGACTTACTACGAGCAGTACTTC.

A single count supports this clone. In DNA, the CDR3 is TGTGCCAGCAGTGAAAACGGACAGGCGAACACTGAAGCTTTCTTT. This sequence encodes CASSENGQANTEAFF. The chain uses TRBV2 and TRBJ1-1, with TRBD1 matching over 7 bases. CDR1 is SNHLY and CDR2 is FYNNEI in the germline V gene. The CDR3 is 15 residues long. After removal of 2 bases from V and 1 base from J, the junction contained 4 bases not matched to a gene.

CDR3 sequence (DNA): TGTGCCAGCAGTTCGCAACGTGGACAGGGAGGATATGGCTACACCTTC. Translation gives CASSSQRGQGGYGYTF. The genes are TRBV6-6 and TRBJ1-2; 8 nucleotides agree with TRBD1. The V gene's germline CDR1 is MNHNY and CDR2 SVGAGI (reference sequence). V shed 4 bases and J 5 bases; nucleotides not matched to a gene: 12. This CDR3 has 16 residues.

This rearrangement joins TRBV5-1 to TRBJ2-2; D unclear. The CDR3 loop spans 12 amino acids. Germline loops: CDR1 SGHRS, CDR2 YFSETQ. Trimming removed 4 bases at V and 4 bases at J, with 5 bases between. Here the CDR3 reads CASSRFTGELFF. The CDR3 DNA sequence: TGCGCCAGCAGCCGGTTCACCGGGGAGCTGTTTTTT.

This chain connects TRBV5-1 to TRBJ2-2; 7 bases line up with TRBD1. CDR1 is SGHRS and CDR2 is YFSETQ in the germline V gene. The CDR3 is 16 amino acids. After removal of 1 base from V and 6 bases from J, the junction contained 9 bases not matched to a gene. The DNA of the CDR3 is TGCGCCAGCAGCTTGTTCGACAACAGGGGCGCCGGGGAGCTGTTTTTT. Translation gives CASSLFDNRGAGELFF.

The chain has TRBV27 and TRBJ1-1, with no clear D. The CDR3 is made up of 16 amino acids. The V and J ends lost 5 bases and 1 base respectively, with 17 bases between them. From germline, CDR1 is MNHEY and CDR2 SMNVEV (reference sequence). CDR3 DNA sequence: TGTGCCAGCAGTCCCGGAGGGCAGTACCCGAACACTGAAGCTTTCTTT. As protein: CASSPGGQYPNTEAFF.

CDR3 bases: TGTGCCAGCAGTCACCCGGGACAGGGGTACACTGAAGCTTTCTTT. This translates into CASSHPGQGYTEAFF. V is TRBV28 and J is TRBJ1-1; 10 bases agree with TRBD1. Losses at the gene ends were 5 bases for V and 3 bases for J; bases not matched to a gene: 6. This CDR3 has 15 amino acids. Germline V CDR1 and CDR2: MDHEN, SYDVKM.

The V gene is TRBV6-5, the J gene TRBJ2-5; no definite D call. Germline loops: CDR1 MNHEY, CDR2 SVGAGI. V gave up 9 bases and J gave up 2 bases, with 7 bases separating them. CDR3 length equals 11 residues. The CDR3 sequence: CASVFQETQYF. The DNA for the CDR3 is TGTGCCAGTGTATTTCAAGAGACCCAGTACTTC.